This T cell receptor (beta chain) is drawn from a study of T cells after yellow fever vaccination. Study-level results: Among all clonotypes, a small share was observed in both CD4 and CD8 compartments. A weaker but faster secondary response was observed, peaking on day 5 versus 15.

Trimming removed 1 base at V and 0 bases at J, with 6 bases between. There are 13 residues in the CDR3. Looked up from germline, CDR1 is DFQATT and CDR2 is SNEGSKA (reference sequence). This clonotype was observed at least ten times. 5'RACE template switching generated TCR cDNA, adding a universal primer site and UMIs. TCRdb ran MiXCR on the 5' RACE reads and lists one entry per CDR3 protein. The sample consists of about 21,000 distinct CDR3 sequences, 5.2% of them appearing once. The source is a man between 18 and 29 years old who received the YFV17D yellow fever vaccine. This chain uses TRBV20-1 with TRBJ1-1, with unresolved D. The source material was PBMCs, either bulk or a sorted T-cell subset (CD4+, CD8+, memory, or dextramer-sorted; not recorded which), sampled about 41 days after the first yellow fever vaccination. The chain's CDR3 is CSARGGLNTEAFF. The CDR3 bases are TGCAGTGCTAGAGGGGGATTGAACACTGAAGCTTTCTTT.